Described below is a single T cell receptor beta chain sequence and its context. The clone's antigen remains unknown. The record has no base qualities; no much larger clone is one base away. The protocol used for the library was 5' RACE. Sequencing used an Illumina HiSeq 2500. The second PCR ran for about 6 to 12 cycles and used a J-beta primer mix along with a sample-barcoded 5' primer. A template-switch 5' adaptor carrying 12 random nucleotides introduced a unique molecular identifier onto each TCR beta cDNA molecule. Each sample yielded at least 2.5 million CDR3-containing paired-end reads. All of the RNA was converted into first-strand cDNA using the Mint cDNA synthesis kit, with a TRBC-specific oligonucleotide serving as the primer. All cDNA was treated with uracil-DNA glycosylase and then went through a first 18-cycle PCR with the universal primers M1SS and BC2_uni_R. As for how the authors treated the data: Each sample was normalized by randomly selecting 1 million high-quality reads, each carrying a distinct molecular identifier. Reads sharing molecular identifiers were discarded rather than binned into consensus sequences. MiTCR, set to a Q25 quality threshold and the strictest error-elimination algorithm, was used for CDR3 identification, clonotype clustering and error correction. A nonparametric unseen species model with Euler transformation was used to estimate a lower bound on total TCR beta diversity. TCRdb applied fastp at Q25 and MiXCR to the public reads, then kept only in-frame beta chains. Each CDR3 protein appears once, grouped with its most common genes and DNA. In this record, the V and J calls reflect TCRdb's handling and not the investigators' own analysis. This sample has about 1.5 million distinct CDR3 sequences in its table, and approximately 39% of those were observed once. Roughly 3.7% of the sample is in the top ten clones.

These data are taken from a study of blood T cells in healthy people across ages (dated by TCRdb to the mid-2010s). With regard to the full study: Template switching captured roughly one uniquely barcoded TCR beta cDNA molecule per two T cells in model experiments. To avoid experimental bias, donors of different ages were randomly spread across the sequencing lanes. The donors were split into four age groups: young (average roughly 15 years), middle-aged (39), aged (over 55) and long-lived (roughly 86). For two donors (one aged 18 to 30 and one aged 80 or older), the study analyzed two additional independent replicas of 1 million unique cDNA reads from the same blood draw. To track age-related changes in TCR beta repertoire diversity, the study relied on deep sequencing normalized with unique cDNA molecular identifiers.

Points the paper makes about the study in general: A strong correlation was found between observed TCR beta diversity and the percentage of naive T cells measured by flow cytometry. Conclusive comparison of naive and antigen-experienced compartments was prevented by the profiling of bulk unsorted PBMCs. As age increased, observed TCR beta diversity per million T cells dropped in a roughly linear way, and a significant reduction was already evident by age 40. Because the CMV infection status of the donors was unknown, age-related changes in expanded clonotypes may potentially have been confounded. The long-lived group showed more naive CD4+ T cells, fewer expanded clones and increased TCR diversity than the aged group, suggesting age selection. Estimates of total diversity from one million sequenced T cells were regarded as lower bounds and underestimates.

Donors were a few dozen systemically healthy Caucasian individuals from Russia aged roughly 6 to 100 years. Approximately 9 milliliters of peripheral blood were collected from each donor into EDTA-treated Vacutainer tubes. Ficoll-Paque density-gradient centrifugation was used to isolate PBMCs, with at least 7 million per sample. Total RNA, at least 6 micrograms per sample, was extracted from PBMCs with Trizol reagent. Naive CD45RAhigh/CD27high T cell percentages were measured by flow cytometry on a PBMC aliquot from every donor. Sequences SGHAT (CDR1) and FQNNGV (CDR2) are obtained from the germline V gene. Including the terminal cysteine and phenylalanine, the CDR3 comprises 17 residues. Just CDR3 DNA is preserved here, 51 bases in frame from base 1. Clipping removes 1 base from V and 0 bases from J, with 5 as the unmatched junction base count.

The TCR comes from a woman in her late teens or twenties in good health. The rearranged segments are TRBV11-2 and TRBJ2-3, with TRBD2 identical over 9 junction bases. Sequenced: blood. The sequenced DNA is TGTGCCAGCAGCTTAGGGCCAAGCGGGGGGAGCACAGATACGCAGTATTTT. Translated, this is CASSLGPSGGSTDTQYF.